Listed below are T cell receptor beta chains from one sample, sequenced in a study of CD8 T cells in Susac syndrome. TCRdb analysed the immunoSEQ multiplex PCR reads with MiXCR anew, one entry per CDR3 protein. Here the sample spans 110,000 to 150,000 distinct CDR3 sequences, approximately 95% being singletons. The sequencing input was CD8+ T cells from PBMCs. The receptors originated from a human donor in good health. CDR3s include the opening cysteine and the closing phenylalanine or tryptophan. Fields, in order: V gene, J gene, D gene, clone size, CDR3 protein, CDR3 DNA. D genes are given only for firm matches. Clone size appears in some rows only: once, few, many, or a class for an expanded clone.

>TRBV15|TRBJ2-5|TRBD2|.
CATSRLTGGVGETQYF
TGTGCCACCAGCAGACTTACGGGAGGGGTCGGGGAGACCCAGTACTTC
>TRBV29-1|TRBJ2-2|.|.
CSVAVNTGELFF
TGCAGCGTTGCCGTGAACACCGGGGAGCTGTTTTTT
>TRBV20-1|TRBJ2-1|.|.
CSAREKSSHPGQFF
TGCAGTGCTAGAGAGAAATCTAGCCACCCGGGGCAGTTCTTC
>TRBV20-1|TRBJ2-6|TRBD2|.
CSARAFSLAGVTGANVLTF
TGCAGTGCTAGGGCGTTCTCACTAGCGGGAGTGACAGGGGCCAACGTCCTGACTTTC
>TRBV7-9|TRBJ2-5|.|.
CASNRGHLPETQYF
TGTGCCAGCAACCGAGGGCACCTGCCGGAGACCCAGTACTTC
>TRBV15|TRBJ1-5|TRBD1|.
CATGTDSNQPQHF
TGTGCCACCGGGACAGATAGCAATCAGCCCCAGCATTTT
>TRBV5-1|TRBJ2-7|TRBD1|.
CASTATGGSYEQYF
TGCGCCAGCACCGCGACAGGGGGCTCCTACGAGCAGTACTTC
>TRBV20-1|TRBJ2-7|.|.
CSARPAGEQYF
TGCAGTGCTAGGCCAGCGGGCGAGCAGTACTTC
>TRBV24-1|TRBJ2-1|.|.
CATSDRQYNEQFF
TGTGCCACCAGTGATCGCCAGTACAATGAGCAGTTCTTC
>TRBV14|TRBJ2-7|.|.
CASSQRQGGRRYEQYF
TGTGCCAGCAGCCAAAGACAGGGAGGAAGGAGATACGAGCAGTACTTC
>TRBV4-1|TRBJ2-3|TRBD2|.
CASSRPSGLATDTQYF
TGCGCCAGCAGCCGCCCGTCGGGACTAGCGACAGATACGCAGTATTTT
>TRBV19|TRBJ2-1|.|.
CASRQGTYNEQFF
TGTGCCAGTAGACAGGGGACTTACAATGAGCAGTTCTTC
>TRBV15|TRBJ1-5|TRBD1|.
CATSRRTGGNQPQHF
TGTGCCACCAGCAGACGGACAGGGGGCAATCAGCCCCAGCATTTT
>TRBV30|TRBJ2-1|.|once
CAWGEYNEQFF
TGTGCCTGGGGAGAGTACAATGAGCAGTTCTTC
>TRBV6-5|TRBJ1-1|.|.
CASSYSEQTEGTEAFF
TGTGCCAGCAGTTACTCGGAACAGACAGAGGGCACTGAAGCTTTCTTT
>TRBV7-9|TRBJ1-2|TRBD1|.
CASSLGDRGHYGYTF
TGTGCCAGCAGCTTAGGGGACAGGGGACACTATGGCTACACCTTC
>TRBV13|TRBJ2-7|.|.
CASSAGPSPYEQYF
TGTGCCAGCAGCGCGGGACCTTCCCCCTACGAGCAGTACTTC
>TRBV29-1|TRBJ2-7|.|.
CSVVHLGSEQYF
TGCAGCGTTGTTCACTTAGGATCCGAGCAGTACTTC